Given below is one T cell receptor beta chain in context. The antigen is unknown. The read finishes 3 residues shy of the CDR3 end, and the germline J gene is used to complete it. Germline CDR1 is SGHDN and CDR2 is FVKESK. The CDR3 runs 15 residues. Profiling relied on immunoSEQ multiplex PCR, and the TCRdb table lists in-frame clones only, not all of them. This listing includes 9,500 to 15,000 clones. These data originate in a study of T cells in women clearing cervical HPV infection. Study context: Cases were women with histologically confirmed HPV16-related CIN3 or worse, including a couple of invasive cancers.

Study-level findings and limits: Combining TCR richness with V gene abundances gave approximately 0.8 AUC. Repertoire richness, not evenness, was significantly elevated in CIN3+ cases versus controls.

Sequenced material: blood buffy coat. The origin of this receptor is a woman aged 18-70 years with a cervical HPV16 infection that either progressed to CIN3+ or cleared (not recorded which). The chain is built from TRBV14 and TRBJ2-2; D not certain. This chain's CDR3 is CASSQGTATNEKLFF. The CDR3 DNA, read in part, is TGTGCCAGCAGCCAAGGCACTGCAACTAATGAAAAG.